This TCR beta chain came from a study of T cells in lung cancer brain metastases. The assay was immunoSEQ multiplex PCR, and TCRdb's table has in-frame clones only and misses some. The data contain several thousand clones, around 85% of them singletons. Patients had resection for synchronous oligometastatic disease or delayed recurrence of a solitary brain metastasis. This CDR3 has 15 amino acids. Germline CDR1 reads MGHRA; CDR2 reads YSYEKL. As to this clone: Mismatch with germline at one junction end may stem from a read error.

This clonotype was sampled from a man aged 45-65 years with non-small cell lung cancer. The genes are TRBV4-1 and TRBJ2-3; a possible D gene is TRBD1 (6 bases). The sample taken for sequencing was tumor tissue from the primary lung tumor. The CDR3 DNA follows: TGCGCCAGCAGCTGGTTGGGGGCTAGCACAGATACACAGTATTTT. This gives the protein CASSWLGASTDTQYF.